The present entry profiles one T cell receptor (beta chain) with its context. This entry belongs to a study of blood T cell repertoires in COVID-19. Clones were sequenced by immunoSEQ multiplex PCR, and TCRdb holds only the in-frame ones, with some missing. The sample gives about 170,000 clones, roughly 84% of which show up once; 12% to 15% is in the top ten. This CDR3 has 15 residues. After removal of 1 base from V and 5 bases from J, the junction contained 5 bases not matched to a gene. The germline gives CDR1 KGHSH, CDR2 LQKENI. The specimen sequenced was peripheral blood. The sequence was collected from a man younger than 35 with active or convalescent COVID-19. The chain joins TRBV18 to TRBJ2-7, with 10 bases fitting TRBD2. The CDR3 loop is CASSPLAGGQDEQYF. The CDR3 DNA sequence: TGTGCCAGCTCACCACTAGCGGGGGGACAAGACGAGCAGTACTTC.